The source of this T cell receptor beta chain is a study of cytomegalovirus exposure and HLA in healthy donors. As for the study in general: From donors who were HLA-typed, an early data release held about 85 million unique TCRs. General observations from the study: Within an earlier analysis, most TCR beta V segments proved productive either about 90% or about 30% of the time. A later analysis linked a missense DCLRE1C variant to TCR beta V- and J-gene trimming.

The PCR ran on 60 Vbeta and 13 Jbeta primers. Here immunoSEQ multiplex PCR was the method, and the copy in TCRdb shows in-frame clones only, minus some. The sample contains more than 80,000 clones, less than 70% of which appear only once. On this clone itself: What it binds is not known.

CDR1 LNHDA and CDR2 SQIVND come from the germline V gene (reference sequence). Unmatched junction bases numbered 7, after V lost 2 bases and J lost 0 bases. The CDR3 contains 17 residues. The receptor comes from a human donor in good health. Sequencing was carried out using PBMCs. The chain joins TRBV19 to TRBJ2-4; 7 nucleotides match TRBD2. The CDR3: CASSIRLADIAKNIQYF. CDR3 bases: TGTGCCAGTAGTATAAGACTAGCTGATATAGCCAAAAACATTCAGTACTTC.